The TCR beta chain described here comes from a study of graft-versus-host responses after intestinal transplantation. Whole-study findings and limits: Allografts from individuals with graft-donor T cell macrochimerism displayed high graft-versus-host to host-versus-graft clonal ratios.

Of note for this clone: Antigen: not known.

This CDR3 has 16 amino acids. V shed 3 bases and J shed 2 bases, with 14 bases lying between them. Per germline, CDR1 SGHDT and CDR2 YYEEEE. Researchers processed graft tissue to release intraepithelial and lamina propria lymphocytes. Data came from immunoSEQ multiplex PCR; TCRdb stores just in-frame clones and leaves some out. Here the sample spans around 7,000 clones, about two thirds being singletons. The TCR sequence derives from a human patient who received an intestinal transplant, so some T cells may come from the graft donor. The specimen was ileum tissue, collected 55 to 60 days after transplant. This chain links TRBV5-6 with TRBJ2-2, with D possibly TRBD1 on 6 matching bases. In DNA, the CDR3 is TGTGCCAGCAGCTCGTCCGGGACAAGAAACACCGGGGAGCTGTTTTTT. Protein sequence: CASSSSGTRNTGELFF. Filled out from reference TRBV5-6 and TRBJ2-2, the complete variable domain reads DAGVTQSPTHLIKTRGQQVTLRCSPKSGHDTVSWYQQALGQGPQFIFQYYEEEERQRGNFPDRFSGHQFPNYSSELNVNALLLGDSALYLCASSSSGTRNTGELFFGEGSRLTVL.